The 30 T cell receptor beta chains below all came from one sample that was sequenced in a study of human T cells and chemical hapten exposure. From the RACE reads, TCRdb called clonotypes with MiXCR, one entry per CDR3 protein. The sample holds approximately 34,000 distinct CDR3 sequences, less than 5.5% seen once. Time point in this sample: healthy volunteer bleed at 6 weeks. Before extraction, the whole blood was not fractionated, and total RNA was taken from it. Input material: whole blood. These receptors all come from a human donor in good health. Some clones in this sample may be carry-over from other donors' samples.

This clonotype was picked up many times. The chain couples TRBV29-1 to TRBJ2-5; the D gene is possibly TRBD2 (5 bases). With 4 bases removed from V and 0 bases from J, the gap between germline ends came to 12 bases. Germline CDR1 SQVTM, CDR2 ANQGSEA. The CDR3 loop spans 14 amino acids. In nucleotides, the CDR3 is TGCAGCGTTGGGACTCAAGCGTACCAAGAGACCCAGTACTTC. Amino acid sequence: CSVGTQAYQETQYF.

The gene calls are TRBV7-2 and TRBJ1-4; TRBD1 agrees at 9 bases. Unmatched junction bases numbered 7, after V lost 3 bases and J lost 8 bases. The CDR3 is 15 residues long. Germline V lookup: CDR1 SGHTA, CDR2 FQGNSA. In nucleotides, the CDR3 is TGTGCCAGCAGCTTTTGGGGACAGGGTGGAGAAAAACTGTTTTTT. Its protein is CASSFWGQGGEKLFF.

This clonotype was found many times. The V and J genes are TRBV5-4 and TRBJ2-6; TRBD1 might be the D (5 bases). CDR1 is SGHNT, CDR2 YYREEE, per germline (reference sequence). V gave up 5 bases and J gave up 0 bases, with 9 bases separating them. CDR3 length: 15 amino acids. The CDR3 protein is CASRSQGSGANVLTF. Written as DNA, the CDR3 is TGTGCCAGCAGGTCCCAGGGCTCTGGGGCCAACGTCCTGACTTTC. The full variable domain, with the rest looked up from reference TRBV5-4 and TRBJ2-6, is ETGVTQSPTHLIKTRGQQVTLRCSSQSGHNTVSWYQQALGQGPQFIFQYYREEENGRGNFPPRFSGLQFPNYSSELNVNALELDDSALYLCASRSQGSGANVLTFGAGSRLTVL.

This clonotype was detected ten times or more. The rearrangement links TRBV28 to TRBJ2-5; D gene uncertain. Trimming stripped 3 bases from V and 6 bases from J, with 11 bases between. The CDR3 runs 13 residues. CDR1 MDHEN and CDR2 SYDVKM come from the germline V gene. CDR3: CASSFQGLKTQYF. The CDR3 coding sequence is TGTGCCAGCAGTTTTCAAGGGCTGAAGACCCAGTACTTC.

This clonotype was seen a handful of times. The rearrangement joins TRBV2 to TRBJ1-4; D not certain. Germline V gene sequence: CDR1 SNHLY, CDR2 FYNNEI. V gave up 3 bases and J gave up 7 bases, with 12 bases separating them. The CDR3 is 14 amino acids. CDR3 coding DNA: TGTGCCAGCAGTGAGACCCAGTTTCCTGAAAAACTGTTTTTT. Its protein is CASSETQFPEKLFF.

This clonotype was seen only a few times. The chain has TRBV6-2 or TRBV6-3 and TRBJ2-3; 10 bases map to TRBD2. V dropped 4 bases and J dropped 6; count of bases not matched to a gene: 13. Germline CDR1 reads MNHEY; CDR2 reads SVGEGT. The CDR3 spans 17 residues. CDR3 sequence: CASSSLPGAGGPDTQYF. In DNA, the CDR3 is TGTGCCAGCAGTTCCCTTCCAGGAGCGGGGGGGCCTGATACGCAGTATTTT.

This clonotype was found many times. The J gene is TRBJ2-7, the V gene TRBV7-2; D ambiguous. The CDR3 totals 14 residues. With 2 bases removed from V and 5 bases from J, the gap between germline ends came to 13 bases. Per germline, CDR1 SGHTA and CDR2 FQGNSA. CDR3 protein: CASSLQSAGHEQYF. The CDR3 DNA follows: TGTGCCAGCAGCTTACAATCGGCAGGTCACGAGCAGTACTTC.

This clonotype appeared a few times. This chain links TRBV20-1 with TRBJ1-6; the D gene is possibly TRBD1 (5 bases). V shed 0 bases and J shed 7 bases, with 10 bases lying between them. The CDR3 has 14 residues. CDR1 is DFQATT, CDR2 SNEGSKA, per germline (reference sequence). The CDR3 loop is CSARDPGGNSPLHF. DNA for the CDR3: TGCAGTGCTAGAGATCCGGGGGGGAATTCACCCCTCCACTTT.

This clonotype was detected many times. CDR3 nucleotides: TGTGCCAGCAGCTTAGGACAATGGTGGGCTGGGAACACCGGGGAGCTGTTTTTT. Translated: CASSLGQWWAGNTGELFF. The J gene is TRBJ2-2, the V gene TRBV7-9; D not resolved. Germline V gives CDR1 SEHNR, CDR2 FQNEAQ (reference sequence). The length of the CDR3 is 18 residues. V lost 1 base and J 1 base, leaving 16 bases between the germline ends.

This sequence joins TRBV7-2 and TRBJ1-6; D is undetermined. The CDR3 is made up of 12 amino acids. Trimming took off 3 bases at V and 8 bases at J, with 5 bases between the two ends. Germline-derived CDR1 and CDR2 are SGHTA and FQGNSA. CDR3: CASSFRDSPLHF. The CDR3 DNA follows: TGTGCCAGCAGCTTTAGGGATTCACCCCTCCACTTT.

With respect to this clonotype: A much larger clone is a single base away; this may be a read error. J is TRBJ2-6 and V is TRBV6-5, with D uncertain. The germline gives CDR1 MNHEY, CDR2 SVGAGI. The length of the CDR3 is 15 residues. Trimming pared 8 bases from V and 2 bases from J, leaving 13 bases between. The CDR3 DNA sequence: TGTGCCAGCGGACGGGTTTTCCCTGGGGCCAACGTCCTGACTTTC. It translates to CASGRVFPGANVLTF.

Many counts were recorded for this clonotype. The CDR3 protein is CASSPAGQRYEQYF. The DNA of the CDR3 is TGTGCCAGCAGCCCGGCCGGACAGCGCTACGAGCAGTACTTC. The V and J genes are TRBV9 and TRBJ2-7; tentative D call: TRBD1 (6 bases). There are 14 residues in the CDR3. Trimming removed 4 bases at V and 3 bases at J, with 14 bases between. Germline-derived CDR1 and CDR2 are SGDLS and YYNGEE.

To note about this clonotype: A read error may be the cause here, since a much bigger clone is one base away. The V and J genes are TRBV4-2 and TRBJ1-1, with D hard to call. The CDR3 has 15 residues. The germline V gene encodes CDR1 LGHNA and CDR2 YNFKEQ. V lost 1 base and J lost 11, with 20 bases in between. The CDR3 protein is CASSQGGGCPSEAFF. In DNA, the CDR3 is TGTGCCAGCAGCCAAGGTGGCGGTTGCCCCTCCGAGGCTTTCTTT.

This clonotype has just a few counts. The chain combines TRBV12-5 with TRBJ1-5, with D hard to call. Germline CDR1 and CDR2: LGHNT and FRNRAP. The length of the CDR3 is 13 residues. V was shortened by 3 bases and J by 5 bases, with 8 bases between the two germline ends. CDR3 protein: CASGFTGDQPQHF. The CDR3 nucleotides are TGTGCTAGTGGTTTTACTGGAGATCAGCCCCAGCATTTT. Full variable domain (outside the CDR3, taken from reference TRBV12-5 and TRBJ1-5): DARVTQTPRHKVTEMGQEVTMRCQPILGHNTVFWYRQTMMQGLELLAYFRNRAPLDDSGMPKDRFSAEMPDATLATLKIQPSEPRDSAVYFCASGFTGDQPQHFGDGTRLSIL.

The table lists this clonotype with many counts. The chain has TRBV27 and TRBJ2-7; 7 bases fit TRBD1. Germline-derived CDR1 and CDR2 are MNHEY and SMNVEV (reference sequence). V gave up 5 bases and J gave up 0 bases; unmatched junction bases: 4. The CDR3 is 14 residues long. The CDR3 spells CASSMGQSSYEQYF. CDR3 DNA sequence: TGTGCCAGCAGTATGGGACAGAGCTCCTACGAGCAGTACTTC.

This clonotype was counted many times. This chain connects TRBV12-3 or TRBV12-4 to TRBJ1-1; D is undetermined. CDR3 size: 11 residues. Trimming pared 4 bases from V and 8 bases from J, leaving 8 bases between. CDR3 sequence (DNA): TGTGCCAGCAGTTACGCACAAGAAGCTTTCTTT. It translates to CASSYAQEAFF.

This chain connects TRBV3-1 to TRBJ1-1; 7 bases align to TRBD1. CDR1 LGHDT and CDR2 YNNKEL come from the germline V gene (reference sequence). V trimming: 0 bases; J trimming: 11 bases; junction bases outside the gene matches: 9. The CDR3 is 14 residues long. The CDR3 nucleotides are TGTGCCAGCAGCCAAGAAGGGGGCCGATTACCCGCTTTCTTT. It translates to CASSQEGGRLPAFF.

This clonotype was seen many times. V and J are TRBV7-2 and TRBJ1-5; no clear D gene. Trimming stripped 1 base from V and 0 bases from J, with 7 bases between. The CDR3 loop spans 15 amino acids. Germline assignment: CDR1 SGHTA and CDR2 FQGNSA. The CDR3 DNA sequence: TGTGCCAGCAGCTTAGAGACACTTAGCAATCAGCCCCAGCATTTT. The encoded protein is CASSLETLSNQPQHF.

This clonotype was detected many times. The rearrangement links TRBV5-5 to TRBJ2-5; the match to TRBD1 covers 7 bases. The CDR3 covers 15 residues. Germline values: CDR1 SGHKS, CDR2 YYEKEE (reference sequence). V lost 4 bases to trimming and J lost 3 bases; unmatched junction nucleotides: 9. Here the CDR3 reads CASSTLTTGKETQYF. The CDR3 DNA reads TGTGCCAGCAGCACTCTAACGACAGGGAAAGAGACCCAGTACTTC.

This clonotype occurred many times. This chain uses TRBV7-8 with TRBJ2-7, with D maybe TRBD1 (6 bases). CDR1 and CDR2 from the germline V gene are SGHVS and FQNEAQ. V was clipped by 0 bases and J by 6 bases, with 18 bases between them. The CDR3 sequence is 16 residues long. The CDR3 is CASSLASGTPRSEQYF. The CDR3 nucleotides read TGTGCCAGCAGCTTAGCCTCCGGGACACCTAGGAGCGAGCAGTACTTC.

This clonotype has at least ten counts. The chain uses TRBV7-9 and TRBJ2-2; tentative D call: TRBD1 (5 bases). Germline V gene lookup returns CDR1 SEHNR and CDR2 FQNEAQ (reference sequence). Trimming took 5 bases from V and 2 from J, leaving 9 bases between them. The CDR3 loop spans 14 amino acids. The CDR3 loop is CASSPRGNTGELFF. In DNA form, the CDR3 reads TGTGCCAGCAGCCCAAGGGGAAACACCGGGGAGCTGTTTTTT.

The sample holds many counts of this clonotype. V usage is TRBV3-1 and J usage is TRBJ2-5; TRBD1 is a possible D gene (6 bases). CDR1 is LGHDT and CDR2 is YNNKEL in the germline V gene (reference sequence). This CDR3 has 15 residues. Trimming stripped 1 base from V and 2 bases from J, with 11 bases between. The CDR3 loop is CASSQGVGQQETQYF. The CDR3 bases are TGTGCCAGCAGCCAAGGAGTCGGACAGCAAGAGACCCAGTACTTC.

For this clonotype: This may stem from a read error, because a much larger clone lies one nucleotide away. The CDR3 DNA reads as TGTGCCAGCAGCTCCCTGCCGGGACAGGTTATCTACGAGCAGTACTTC. Translation: CASSSLPGQVIYEQYF. The rearrangement joins TRBV7-6 to TRBJ2-7, with TRBD1 matching 8 bases. Germline CDR1 and CDR2: SGHVS and FNYEAQ. This CDR3 comprises 16 residues. The ends lost 4 bases at V and 3 bases at J; junction bases unmatched: 11.

This clonotype has a count of ten or more. The chain has TRBV28 and TRBJ2-1, with TRBD2 identical over 9 bases. Germline V gene data show CDR1 as MDHEN and CDR2 as SYDVKM. The CDR3 spans 15 residues. The V and J ends lost 5 bases and 6 bases, in that order; junction bases with no gene match: 8. CDR3 residues: CASSTASGIGNEQFF. DNA of the CDR3: TGTGCCAGCAGTACCGCTAGCGGGATCGGCAATGAGCAGTTCTTC.

This clonotype was detected a few times. V is TRBV28 and J is TRBJ2-3; 7 nucleotides align to TRBD1. CDR3 length: 14 amino acids. The germline V gene encodes CDR1 MDHEN and CDR2 SYDVKM. With 2 bases clipped from V and 2 bases from J, the junction kept 1 base outside the gene matches. CDR3 bases: TGTGCCAGCAGTTTAACAGGGGTCACAGATACGCAGTATTTT. It codes for CASSLTGVTDTQYF.

This clonotype has at least ten counts. This sequence joins TRBV7-9 and TRBJ2-3, with 8 bases fitting TRBD2. Looked up from germline, CDR1 is SEHNR and CDR2 is FQNEAQ (reference sequence). The CDR3 runs 15 residues. After removal of 5 bases from V and 8 bases from J, the junction contained 12 bases not matched to a gene. This CDR3 is CASSLLGLGSGTQYF. The CDR3 coding sequence is TGTGCCAGCAGCCTCCTGGGACTAGGATCAGGTACGCAGTATTTT.

This clonotype was seen many times. This rearrangement joins TRBV12-3 or TRBV12-4 to TRBJ2-4; the match to TRBD2 covers 8 bases. J lost 6 bases, V lost 7 bases, and 2 bases had no gene match. The CDR3 runs to 12 residues. DNA for the CDR3: TGTGCCAGCAAGCTAGCGGGAAACATTCAGTACTTC. It codes for CASKLAGNIQYF.

As regards this clonotype: A read error may explain this, as a much larger clone is one base away. The chain employs TRBV12-3 or TRBV12-4 and TRBJ1-5; D is undetermined. The CDR3 totals 13 residues. CDR3 in DNA: TGTGTCAGCAGTCGAGACGCGAACCAGGCCCAGCATTTT. Its protein is CVSSRDANQAQHF.

This clonotype came up many times. This chain connects TRBV29-1 to TRBJ1-6, with D unresolved. The V end was cut by 5 bases, the J end by 7 bases, with 12 bases between. Germline assignment: CDR1 SQVTM and CDR2 ANQGSEA. This CDR3 comprises 13 residues. In DNA form, the CDR3 reads TGCAGCGTTCGGGCAGGTGCAAATTCACCCCTCCACTTT. Amino acids: CSVRAGANSPLHF.

Ten or more counts support this clonotype. This sequence joins TRBV30 and TRBJ2-2; D is unresolved. Trimming stripped 0 bases from V and 3 bases from J, with 11 bases between. The germline V gene has CDR1 GTSNPN and CDR2 SVGIG (reference sequence). The CDR3 contains 15 residues. The CDR3 region is CAWSVLSVDTGELFF. The CDR3 region has the DNA TGTGCCTGGAGTGTACTAAGCGTTGACACCGGGGAGCTGTTTTTT.